The 30 T cell receptor beta chains reported below all come from one sample, sequenced in a study of spatial heterogeneity in lung cancer. Indicated time point: sample taken at primary tumor resection. Researchers sequenced whole RNA taken from tumor, nontumor lung or frozen PBMC without sorting. TCRdb reprocessed the 5' RACE reads via MiXCR and lists one record per CDR3 protein. The sample carries tens of thousands of distinct CDR3 sequences, 7% to 9% recorded once. The starting material was PBMCs, obtained at surgery. Every receptor here comes from a male donor with early-stage non-small cell lung cancer.

The chain uses TRBV6-2 or TRBV6-3 and TRBJ1-1; no clear D gene. CDR3 length equals 18 residues. Trimming pared 2 bases from V and 0 bases from J, leaving 19 bases between. Looked up from germline, CDR1 is MNHEY and CDR2 is SVGEGT. In DNA, the CDR3 is TGTGCCAGCAGTTACCCGAGGCCGGCGGTTACCATGAACACTGAAGCTTTCTTT. Its translation is CASSYPRPAVTMNTEAFF.

This clonotype was counted a single time. This may arise from a read error, as a much more abundant clone is one base away. The chain carries TRBV2 and TRBJ1-5; TRBD1 aligns across 9 bases. The V gene end was trimmed by 4 bases and the J gene end by 9 bases; junction bases not matched to a gene: 10. Germline CDR1 reads SNHLY; CDR2 reads FYNNEI. The length of the CDR3 is 15 residues. CDR3 residues: CASSVETGGDRPQHF. CDR3 nucleotides: TGTGCCAGCAGTGTAGAAACAGGGGGCGATCGGCCCCAGCATTTT.

This clonotype was recorded many times. This rearrangement joins TRBV23-1 to TRBJ2-7; the D call may be TRBD1 or TRBD2 (5 bases each). TRBV23-1 counts as an open reading frame of uncertain function. Trimming stripped 0 bases from V and 5 bases from J, with 11 bases between. This CDR3 is built from 14 residues. The CDR3, as DNA: TGCGCCAGCAGTCAATCGATCGGGGCTGACGAGCAGTACTTC. This codes for CASSQSIGADEQYF.

The genes are TRBV2 and TRBJ2-7; 13 bases align to TRBD2. CDR3 size: 16 residues. With V trimmed by 4 bases and J by 0 bases, 3 bases remained unmatched. Germline values: CDR1 SNHLY, CDR2 FYNNEI. The CDR3 region has the DNA TGTGCCAGCAGTGCGGGACTAGCGGGAAGCTCCTACGAGCAGTACTTC. It is translated as CASSAGLAGSSYEQYF.

V usage is TRBV28 and J usage is TRBJ2-4; TRBD2 aligns across 8 bases. The CDR3 spans 14 residues. Losses at the gene ends were 6 bases for V and 4 bases for J; bases not matched to a gene: 5. CDR1 is MDHEN and CDR2 is SYDVKM in the germline V gene. In DNA form, the CDR3 reads TGTGCCAGCAGCGGAGCGGGAGCTAAAAACATTCAGTACTTC. Protein: CASSGAGAKNIQYF.

The table lists this clonotype with many counts. The V and J genes are TRBV20-1 and TRBJ2-7; a possible D gene is TRBD2 (5 bases). The CDR3 runs 14 residues. CDR1 is DFQATT, CDR2 SNEGSKA, per germline (reference sequence). Trimming stripped 0 bases from V and 4 bases from J, with 13 bases between. CDR3 in amino acids: CSARDTGVLYEQYF. The CDR3 DNA reads as TGCAGTGCTAGAGATACCGGGGTGTTATACGAGCAGTACTTC.

V usage is TRBV27 and J usage is TRBJ1-1, with 10 bases that match TRBD1. V dropped 5 bases and J dropped 5; count of bases not matched to a gene: 11. CDR1 and CDR2 from the germline V gene are MNHEY and SMNVEV (reference sequence). CDR3 length equals 16 residues. In DNA form, the CDR3 reads TGTGCCAGCAGTATTAGGGGACAGGGGACGCGGACTGAAGCTTTCTTT. This codes for CASSIRGQGTRTEAFF.

There are many counts of this clonotype. This chain joins TRBV28 and TRBJ1-1, with 8 positions matching TRBD1. Trimming cost V 4 bases and J 3 bases; bases outside gene matches: 7. The CDR3 totals 15 residues. From germline, CDR1 is MDHEN and CDR2 SYDVKM. As DNA, the CDR3 is TGTGCCAGCAGTTCTGCAGGGGGCAGGGACACTGAAGCTTTCTTT. Translating gives CASSSAGGRDTEAFF.

V usage is TRBV5-5 and J usage is TRBJ1-2, with D possibly matching TRBD1 (5 bases). The V gene lost 0 bases and the J gene lost 4 bases, with 13 bases spanning the gap. The germline gives CDR1 SGHKS, CDR2 YYEKEE (reference sequence). This CDR3 is built from 15 residues. CDR3 coding DNA: TGTGCCAGCAGCTTGGCCGGCAGGGAGTCCTATGGCTACACCTTC. Encoded protein: CASSLAGRESYGYTF. Filled out from reference TRBV5-5 and TRBJ1-2, the complete variable domain reads DAGVTQSPTHLIKTRGQQVTLRCSPISGHKSVSWYQQVLGQGPQFIFQYYEKEERGRGNFPDRFSARQFPNYSSELNVNALLLGDSALYLCASSLAGRESYGYTFGSGTRLTVV.

This clonotype was seen more than once but under ten times. The DNA of the CDR3 is TGTGCCAGCAGTTCCGGACTACCGCCCTACGAGCAGTACTTC. Translated: CASSSGLPPYEQYF. V gene TRBV7-6 combines with J gene TRBJ2-7; perhaps TRBD2 as D (6 bases). The V gene's germline CDR1 is SGHVS and CDR2 FNYEAQ. V gave up 6 bases and J gave up 2 bases, with 14 bases separating them. The CDR3 is made up of 14 amino acids.

This clonotype was seen only a few times. The chain carries TRBV5-1 and TRBJ2-3; tentative D call: TRBD1 (5 bases). Per the germline V gene, CDR1 is SGHRS and CDR2 is YFSETQ. V lost 4 bases and J lost 5, with 14 bases in between. This CDR3 is built from 14 residues. The CDR3 sequence: CASSLHKRGDTQYF. The CDR3 nucleotides are TGCGCCAGCAGCCTTCATAAAAGGGGAGATACGCAGTATTTT.

The rearrangement joins TRBV2 to TRBJ2-3; a possible D gene is TRBD1 (5 bases). This CDR3 has 15 amino acids. Deletions cut 3 bases from V and 1 base from J, with 11 bases between. Germline CDR1 SNHLY, CDR2 FYNNEI. CDR3 in amino acids: CASSDGEGGTDTQYF. For the CDR3, the DNA is TGTGCCAGCAGTGATGGAGAAGGGGGCACAGATACGCAGTATTTT.

Many counts were recorded for this clonotype. This chain joins TRBV11-2 and TRBJ2-4; D unresolved. V gave up 1 base and J gave up 0 bases, with 4 bases separating them. The V gene's germline CDR1 is SGHAT and CDR2 FQNNGV. The CDR3 totals 14 residues. Here the CDR3 reads CASSLALAKNIQYF. CDR3 sequence (DNA): TGTGCCAGCAGCTTAGCCTTAGCCAAAAACATTCAGTACTTC.

The chain is built from TRBV4-1 and TRBJ2-3, with 12 bases identical to TRBD2. CDR1 is MGHRA and CDR2 is YSYEKL in the germline V gene. V gave up 6 bases and J gave up 2 bases; unmatched junction bases: 3. This CDR3 contains 15 residues. CDR3 region: CASRRTSGATDTQYF. The CDR3 DNA reads TGCGCCAGCAGGAGGACTAGCGGGGCCACAGATACGCAGTATTTT.

This clonotype was picked up a small number of times. J is TRBJ1-1 and V is TRBV29-1, with 7 nucleotides matching TRBD1. The CDR3 has 12 residues. Germline V gives CDR1 SQVTM, CDR2 ANQGSEA. The junction had 4 bases not matched to a gene; V was cut back by 3 bases and J by 6 bases. The CDR3 spells CSVEGRGSEAFF. Written as DNA, the CDR3 is TGCAGCGTTGAGGGCAGGGGGTCTGAAGCTTTCTTT.

The rearrangement links TRBV7-2 to TRBJ2-7, with 12 nucleotides matching TRBD2. V lost 4 bases, J lost 5 bases, and 3 bases stayed unmatched. Germline V lookup: CDR1 SGHTA, CDR2 FQGNSA. This CDR3 region has 14 residues. CDR3 region: CASSSSGGAHEQYF. In DNA form, the CDR3 reads TGTGCCAGCAGCTCTAGCGGGGGGGCCCACGAGCAGTACTTC.

The V and J genes are TRBV6-6 and TRBJ1-2, with 10 positions matching TRBD1. Germline loops: CDR1 MNHNY, CDR2 SVGAGI (reference sequence). J gave up 8 bases and V 2 bases, and 14 bases lay outside the gene matches. The CDR3 spans 17 residues. The CDR3 DNA reads TGTGCCAGCAGTTACGCGGGGACAGGGGAAAGCAGGAGCGGCTACACCTTC. This gives the protein CASSYAGTGESRSGYTF.

V usage is TRBV10-3 and J usage is TRBJ2-7, with D unclear. The CDR3 extends over 15 amino acids. Germline values: CDR1 ENHRY, CDR2 SYGVKD. V was cut by 3 bases and J by 3 bases, with 15 bases left in between. The CDR3 sequence is CAISDWEGFGYEQYF. CDR3 DNA sequence: TGTGCCATCAGTGACTGGGAAGGTTTCGGCTACGAGCAGTACTTC.

This clonotype was recorded at least ten times. The rearrangement uses TRBV21-1 and TRBJ1-6; TRBD1 is the table's D call and was not checked against the DNA. TRBV21-1 has pseudogene status. The CDR3 is 16 residues long. The CDR3 protein is CASSKRGGHVDSPLHF. As DNA, the CDR3 is TGTGCCAGCAGCAAAAGGGGGGGACATGTGGATTCACCCCTCCACTTT.

This clonotype has at least ten counts. The chain uses TRBV7-4 and TRBJ1-3; TRBD1 matches at 8 bases. The germline CDR1 and CDR2 sequences are SGHVT and SQSDAQ. The CDR3 is made up of 15 amino acids. V gave up 5 bases and J gave up 0 bases; unmatched junction bases: 3. The CDR3 is CASSQGQDSGNTIYF. CDR3 in DNA: TGTGCCAGCAGCCAGGGACAGGACTCTGGAAACACCATATATTTT.

This clonotype was picked up many times. V gene TRBV7-9 combines with J gene TRBJ2-6; D gene ambiguous. The germline V gene has CDR1 SEHNR and CDR2 FQNEAQ (reference sequence). Trimming stripped 7 bases from V and 10 bases from J, with 8 bases between. The CDR3 sequence is 11 residues long. In DNA, the CDR3 is TGTGCCAGCACCCTAGTGAACGTCCTGACTTTC. It yields the protein CASTLVNVLTF.

There are many counts of this clonotype. This chain connects TRBV6-5 to TRBJ1-3, with D perhaps matching TRBD1 (5 bases). The CDR3 contains 15 residues. The germline V gene encodes CDR1 MNHEY and CDR2 SVGAGI. The V and J ends lost 5 bases and 3 bases respectively, with 14 bases between them. Here the CDR3 DNA reads TGTGCCAGCAGTCCCCACTGGGGGTATGGAAACACCATATATTTT. It yields the protein CASSPHWGYGNTIYF.

This clonotype has only a few counts. This rearrangement joins TRBV20-1 to TRBJ2-3; 9 bases line up with TRBD2. There are 14 residues in the CDR3. Germline CDR1 is DFQATT and CDR2 is SNEGSKA (reference sequence). Trimming cost V 5 bases and J 4 bases; bases outside gene matches: 7. The CDR3 nucleotides are TGCAGTGCTGGTAGCGGGAGTAGCGCAGATACGCAGTATTTT. Translation gives CSAGSGSSADTQYF.

This clonotype has a count of ten or more. The gene calls are TRBV7-2 and TRBJ2-2; D is undetermined. Germline V gene sequence: CDR1 SGHTA, CDR2 FQGNSA. Trimming took off 6 bases at V and 4 bases at J, with 12 bases between the two ends. The CDR3 sequence is 14 residues long. CDR3 amino acids: CASRVTVSTGELFF. The CDR3 bases are TGTGCCAGCAGAGTAACAGTATCCACCGGGGAGCTGTTTTTT.

There are a few counts of this clonotype. The chain has TRBV6-1 and TRBJ2-4; unclear D gene. The CDR3 runs 15 residues. Trimming pared 1 base from V and 0 bases from J, leaving 7 bases between. Germline loops: CDR1 MNHNS, CDR2 SASEGT. CDR3 nucleotides: TGTGCCAGCAGTGAAGGATACTTAGCCAAAAACATTCAGTACTTC. Translated, it gives CASSEGYLAKNIQYF.

This clonotype was seen a few times. V and J are TRBV2 and TRBJ1-2; 9 bases map to TRBD1. The ends lost 6 bases at V and 4 bases at J; junction bases unmatched: 6. The CDR3 spans 14 residues. Germline values: CDR1 SNHLY, CDR2 FYNNEI. CDR3 DNA sequence: TGTGCCAGCAGGGCAGGGACAGGGCGCTATGGCTACACCTTC. This translates into CASRAGTGRYGYTF.

This clonotype was seen many times. The V call is TRBV5-4, the J call TRBJ2-3; unclear D gene. Germline lookup yields CDR1 SGHNT and CDR2 YYREEE (reference sequence). The CDR3 is 13 amino acids. V lost 3 bases and J 2 bases, leaving 7 bases between the germline ends. The CDR3 bases are TGTGCCAGCAGCTCAGGTTACACAGATACGCAGTATTTT. Translating it yields CASSSGYTDTQYF.

This clonotype was counted between two and nine times. CDR3 nucleotide sequence: TGTGCCAGCAGTCAACCGCCGGGACTCCAAGAGACCCAGTACTTC. It encodes CASSQPPGLQETQYF. The rearrangement joins TRBV6-2 or TRBV6-3 to TRBJ2-5, with D maybe TRBD2 (6 bases). V dropped 5 bases and J dropped 1 base, with 14 bases sitting between them. The CDR3 has 15 residues. The germline V gene has CDR1 MNHEY and CDR2 SVGEGT.

The chain couples TRBV5-6 to TRBJ1-5, with D possibly matching TRBD1 (6 bases). Trimming cost V 0 bases and J 6 bases, with 16 bases left between them. There are 16 residues in the CDR3. Germline values: CDR1 SGHDT, CDR2 YYEEEE. The CDR3 loop is CASSLVAGGSSQPQHF. The CDR3 DNA sequence: TGTGCCAGCAGCTTGGTGGCTGGGGGCTCGAGTCAGCCCCAGCATTTT.

This clonotype was seen many times. The rearrangement joins TRBV12-3 or TRBV12-4 to TRBJ1-1; possible D gene TRBD1, 5 bases. With 2 bases removed from V and 4 bases from J, the gap between germline ends came to 11 bases. The CDR3 is 14 residues long. CDR3 amino acids: CASSLSGTGTEAFF. CDR3 nucleotides: TGTGCCAGCAGTTTAAGCGGGACGGGCACTGAAGCTTTCTTT.